This T cell receptor beta chain was sequenced for a study of T cells in Graves' hyperthyroidism and ophthalmopathy. Study-wide results and limits: A model using 13 V-J features told ophthalmopathy apart from stable hyperthyroidism.

The CDR3 regions of TCR beta were amplified from RNA transcripts. With the HTBI primer set, the TCR CDR3 went through a first round of RT-PCR. TCRdb re-derived calls from the multiplex PCR reads in MiXCR, one entry per CDR3 protein. The sample contains a few hundred thousand distinct CDR3 sequences, just over 45% of which appear only once. The CDR3 has 12 amino acids. With 4 bases removed from V and 0 bases from J, the gap between germline ends came to 5 bases. The germline CDR1 and CDR2 sequences are SGHNT and YYREEE (reference sequence). A lack of ophthalmopathy progression within 18 months defined stable Graves' hyperthyroidism. Patients aged 18 to 65 had newly diagnosed hyperthyroidism that had lasted under 2 months. Investigators excluded patients with uncontrolled infection, other autoimmune disease, pregnancy or lactation. About this clonotype itself: Its cognate antigen is unknown.

This clonotype was obtained from a woman aged 18 to 35 with Graves' hyperthyroidism. Sequencing used peripheral blood or thyroid tissue (not recorded which). This chain connects TRBV5-4 to TRBJ2-7, with D unclear. Here the CDR3 DNA reads TGTGCCAGCAGCGTTGACTCCTACGAGCAGTACTTC. Protein product: CASSVDSYEQYF.